Each of the 21 T cell receptor beta chains below was sequenced from the same sample in a study of cytomegalovirus exposure and HLA in healthy donors. The PCR used 60 Vbeta and 13 Jbeta primers. Some clones are missing from TCRdb's copy, which holds only in-frame ones; the method was immunoSEQ multiplex PCR. The sample holds 120,000 to 150,000 clones, 70% to 80% seen once. The sample consisted of PBMCs. The receptors shown here come from a female donor in good health and CMV-seronegative.

This chain uses TRBV7-2 with TRBJ1-2, with TRBD1 matching 8 bases. V shed 1 base and J 6 bases; nucleotides not matched to a gene: 7. This CDR3 has 15 residues. Germline V gene sequence: CDR1 SGHTA, CDR2 FQGNSA. In DNA form, the CDR3 reads TGTGCCAGCAGCTTAGTGGTGGCAGGGGGCCATGGCTACACCTTC. It specifies CASSLVVAGGHGYTF.

The chain has TRBV7-9 and TRBJ1-2; D possibly corresponds to TRBD1 (5 bases). Germline V gives CDR1 SEHNR, CDR2 FQNEAQ (reference sequence). V gave up 4 bases and J gave up 2 bases, with 11 bases separating them. This CDR3 spans 14 amino acids. The CDR3 sequence: CASSSVTENYGYTF. In nucleotides, the CDR3 is TGTGCCAGCAGCTCCGTGACAGAAAACTATGGCTACACCTTC.

The chain links TRBV2 to TRBJ1-1; D is uncertain. The length of the CDR3 is 12 residues. V was shortened by 4 bases and J by 7 bases, with 10 bases between the two germline ends. Germline CDR1 and CDR2: SNHLY and FYNNEI. In DNA form, the CDR3 reads TGTGCCAGCAGTGTCGAGGATTTTGAAGCTTTCTTT. Translating it yields CASSVEDFEAFF.

In this sample, this clone turned up a few times. V and J are TRBV18 and TRBJ1-2; TRBD1 is a possible D gene (5 bases). Trimming removed 0 bases at V and 4 bases at J, with 9 bases between. CDR1 and CDR2 from the germline V gene are KGHSH and LQKENI. This CDR3 has 14 amino acids. In DNA, the CDR3 is TGTGCCAGCTCACCACCGAGCAGGGCCTATGGCTACACCTTC. This translates into CASSPPSRAYGYTF.

The V call is TRBV19, the J call TRBJ2-3; D possibly corresponds to TRBD2 (6 bases). The CDR3 length is 16 residues. The V end was cut by 5 bases, the J end by 2 bases, with 17 bases between. CDR1 is LNHDA and CDR2 is SQIVND in the germline V gene (reference sequence). The CDR3 nucleotides read TGTGCCAGTAGTCGAGAAGGGACTCTGATCACAGATACGCAGTATTTT. Protein product: CASSREGTLITDTQYF.

This rearrangement joins TRBV5-4 to TRBJ2-1; TRBD2 aligns across 9 bases. The CDR3 loop spans 15 amino acids. Germline V CDR1 and CDR2: SGHNT, YYREEE (reference sequence). After removal of 2 bases from V and 9 bases from J, the junction contained 9 bases not matched to a gene. Here the CDR3 reads CASSLDSGGPGEQFF. The CDR3 DNA sequence: TGTGCCAGCAGCTTAGATAGCGGGGGCCCGGGTGAGCAGTTCTTC.

This clone was observed a single time. The chain links TRBV7-2 to TRBJ2-5; 7 bases are shared with TRBD1. The germline gives CDR1 SGHTA, CDR2 FQGNSA. The CDR3 consists of 13 residues. V was clipped by 2 bases and J by 5 bases; unmatched bases: 2. CDR3 region: CASSLRRGETQYF. The CDR3, as DNA: TGTGCCAGCAGCTTACGCAGGGGGGAGACCCAGTACTTC.

The rearrangement uses TRBV6-5 and TRBJ1-5; 7 nucleotides align to TRBD1. Unmatched junction bases numbered 5, after V lost 6 bases and J lost 0 bases. CDR1 is MNHEY and CDR2 is SVGAGI in the germline V gene. This CDR3 contains 15 residues. CDR3: CASSPTGDSNQPQHF. In nucleotides, the CDR3 is TGTGCCAGCAGCCCCACAGGGGATAGCAATCAGCCCCAGCATTTT.

V gene TRBV11-1 combines with J gene TRBJ2-5, with 10 bases that match TRBD1. The germline gives CDR1 SGHAT, CDR2 FQDESV (reference sequence). The V and J ends lost 1 base and 4 bases, in that order; junction bases with no gene match: 9. The CDR3 runs 17 residues. The CDR3 nucleotides read TGTGCCAGCAGCTTAGGCACCTCGGGACAGGGGCGAGAGACCCAGTACTTC. It is translated as CASSLGTSGQGRETQYF.

The chain uses TRBV11-3 and TRBJ2-7, with D possibly TRBD2 on 6 matching bases. Germline values: CDR1 SGHNT, CDR2 YENEEA. Trimming took off 5 bases at V and 4 bases at J, with 9 bases between the two ends. This CDR3 is built from 12 residues. DNA of the CDR3: TGTGCCAGCAGCGCGGGATCTTACGAGCAGTACTTC. This translates into CASSAGSYEQYF.

This sequence joins TRBV28 and TRBJ2-3, with D perhaps matching TRBD1 (6 bases). V lost 2 bases and J 3 bases, leaving 6 bases between the germline ends. Germline V CDR1 and CDR2: MDHEN, SYDVKM. The CDR3 spans 13 residues. The CDR3 bases are TGTGCCAGCAGTTTAGGACAGACAGATACGCAGTATTTT. Translating gives CASSLGQTDTQYF. The full variable domain, with the rest looked up from reference TRBV28 and TRBJ2-3, is DVKVTQSSRYLVKRTGEKVFLECVQDMDHENMFWYRQDPGLGLRLIYFSYDVKMKEKGDIPEGYSVSREKKERFSLILESASTNQTSMYLCASSLGQTDTQYFGPGTRLTVL.

J is TRBJ1-4 and V is TRBV9; 11 nucleotides match TRBD1. The CDR3 has 15 residues. The ends lost 0 bases at V and 8 bases at J; junction bases unmatched: 3. Germline V gives CDR1 SGDLS, CDR2 YYNGEE. The CDR3 loop is CASSVGGTGGEKLFF. Written as DNA, the CDR3 is TGTGCCAGCAGCGTAGGAGGGACAGGGGGAGAAAAACTGTTTTTT.

The chain couples TRBV29-1 to TRBJ2-4; perhaps TRBD2 as D (5 bases). The CDR3 runs to 14 residues. CDR1 is SQVTM and CDR2 is ANQGSEA in the germline V gene. The V end was cut by 7 bases, the J end by 0 bases, with 13 bases between. The CDR3 DNA follows: TGCAGCGCCTCGGACTTCTTAGCCAAAAACATTCAGTACTTC. Its protein is CSASDFLAKNIQYF.

V and J are TRBV5-4 and TRBJ2-1, with D possibly TRBD1 on 6 matching bases. The germline gives CDR1 SGHNT, CDR2 YYREEE (reference sequence). Trimming pared 3 bases from V and 7 bases from J, leaving 17 bases between. The CDR3 has 15 amino acids. The CDR3 nucleotides are TGTGCCAGCAGCTCGGCCTCAGGGGCCGTGAATGAGCAGTTCTTC. Amino acids: CASSSASGAVNEQFF.

The J gene is TRBJ1-6, the V gene TRBV5-1, with D possibly matching TRBD1 (5 bases). Germline values: CDR1 SGHRS, CDR2 YFSETQ. This CDR3 has 16 residues. V was clipped by 6 bases and J by 0 bases, with 13 bases between them. In nucleotides, the CDR3 is TGCGCCAGCACCCGGGGGGTTAGCTCCTATAATTCACCCCTCCACTTT. Amino acids: CASTRGVSSYNSPLHF.

The gene calls are TRBV5-6 and TRBJ1-1, with a weak D call TRBD1 (5 bases). CDR1 is SGHDT, CDR2 YYEEEE, per germline. The germline V and J ends were trimmed by 1 base and 1 base, with 5 bases remaining between them. The CDR3 contains 13 residues. In DNA, the CDR3 is TGTGCCAGCAGCTTGAGGGGGAACACTGAAGCTTTCTTT. It is translated as CASSLRGNTEAFF.

The chain uses TRBV5-5 and TRBJ2-1, with TRBD2 matching over 9 bases. CDR1 SGHKS and CDR2 YYEKEE come from the germline V gene (reference sequence). With 0 bases clipped from V and 7 bases from J, the junction kept 5 bases outside the gene matches. The CDR3 extends over 15 amino acids. The CDR3 DNA sequence: TGTGCCAGCAGCTTGGGGCGGGGGGGCCGGAATGAGCAGTTCTTC. It yields the protein CASSLGRGGRNEQFF.

This clone is a singleton in its sample. This rearrangement joins TRBV28 to TRBJ1-2; possible D gene TRBD1, 5 bases. Trimming took off 6 bases at V and 5 bases at J, with 19 bases between the two ends. CDR3 length equals 15 residues. Germline V gene sequence: CDR1 MDHEN, CDR2 SYDVKM. CDR3 nucleotides: TGTGCCAGCAGCCACTGGAGGAGGGGTGGTTATGGCTACACCTTC. It is translated as CASSHWRRGGYGYTF.

This clone has more than one count but fewer than ten. The chain links TRBV6-6 to TRBJ1-4; weak D call: TRBD1 (5 bases). The CDR3 loop spans 15 amino acids. CDR1 and CDR2 (germline): MNHNY, SVGAGI (reference sequence). Between the trimmed V and J ends, which lost 4 bases and 5 bases, there was a span of 14 bases. This CDR3 reads CASSSHDSANEKLFF. In DNA, the CDR3 is TGTGCCAGCAGTTCCCACGACAGCGCGAATGAAAAACTGTTTTTT.

The genes are TRBV28 and TRBJ2-5; the D gene is possibly TRBD2 (6 bases). The germline gives CDR1 MDHEN, CDR2 SYDVKM. V lost 3 bases to trimming and J lost 7 bases, with 18 bases between them. This CDR3 has 15 amino acids. CDR3 region: CASSFGSPLRGTQYF. The CDR3 region has the DNA TGTGCCAGCAGTTTCGGGAGTCCCCTACGGGGGACCCAGTACTTC.

This chain joins TRBV6-6 and TRBJ1-4; D might be TRBD1 (6 bases). V shed 7 bases and J shed 7 bases, with 13 bases lying between them. The germline V gene has CDR1 MNHNY and CDR2 SVGAGI (reference sequence). The CDR3 runs 13 residues. DNA of the CDR3: TGTGCCAGCACGCAACAGGGTCGTGAAAAACTGTTTTTT. Its translation is CASTQQGREKLFF.